The next 7 T cell receptor beta chains were all read from a single sample in a study of cytomegalovirus exposure and HLA in healthy donors. The PCR contained 60 Vbeta and 13 Jbeta primers. Generated by immunoSEQ multiplex PCR, the TCRdb table keeps only in-frame clones and is missing some. The sample records approximately 150,000 clones, about three quarters being singletons. The sample comprised PBMCs. Receptor source: a woman aged 40 to 50 in good health and CMV-seropositive.

V usage is TRBV19 and J usage is TRBJ1-1, with a possible D match to TRBD1 (6 bases). Trimming shortened V by 7 bases and J by 1 base, and 19 bases separated the two germline ends. The CDR3 sequence is 16 residues long. Germline V gene data show CDR1 as LNHDA and CDR2 as SQIVND (reference sequence). CDR3 sequence reads: CASTSGRIQGNTEAFF. The CDR3 region has the DNA TGTGCCAGTACCTCAGGAAGGATACAGGGGAACACTGAAGCTTTCTTT. The variable domain in full, with the rest retrieved from reference TRBV19 and TRBJ1-1, is DGGITQSPKYLFRKEGQNVTLSCEQNLNHDAMYWYRQDPGQGLRLIYYSQIVNDFQKGDIAEGYSVSREKKESFPLTVTSAQKNPTAFYLCASTSGRIQGNTEAFFGQGTRLTVV.

This chain joins TRBV7-2 and TRBJ1-1; TRBD1 matches 7 bases. Germline loops: CDR1 SGHTA, CDR2 FQGNSA. V was pared by 1 base and J by 12 bases, with 11 bases of the junction left unmatched. CDR3 length: 14 amino acids. CDR3 residues: CASSLGLGGSDSFF. The CDR3 coding sequence is TGTGCCAGCAGCTTAGGTTTAGGGGGCAGCGACTCTTTCTTT.

The V call is TRBV5-1, the J call TRBJ2-5; 7 bases map to TRBD1. The J segment lost 2 bases and the V segment lost 0 bases, leaving 7 bases of the junction unmatched. The CDR3 length is 16 residues. Germline V CDR1 and CDR2: SGHRS, YFSETQ. The CDR3: CASSLAPGQPQETQYF. CDR3 in DNA: TGCGCCAGCAGCTTGGCCCCGGGACAGCCTCAAGAGACCCAGTACTTC.

This clone showed up just once. The chain joins TRBV6-5 to TRBJ2-3; a possible D gene is TRBD2 (7 bases). The germline CDR1 and CDR2 sequences are MNHEY and SVGAGI. V lost 6 bases and J 1 base, leaving 14 bases between the germline ends. The CDR3 contains 15 residues. CDR3 coding DNA: TGTGCCAGCAGAAGGGTAGGGGGGGGCACAGATACGCAGTATTTT. Protein: CASRRVGGGTDTQYF.

In its sample, this clone was seen once. This chain links TRBV7-9 with TRBJ1-2, with 7 bases identical to TRBD1. V lost 0 bases to trimming and J lost 6 bases; unmatched junction nucleotides: 1. This CDR3 is built from 13 residues. Germline lookup yields CDR1 SEHNR and CDR2 FQNEAQ (reference sequence). Here the CDR3 DNA reads TGTGCCAGCAGCTTAGCCCAGGGGGATGGCTACACCTTC. Protein: CASSLAQGDGYTF. Drawing the rest from reference TRBV7-9 and TRBJ1-2, the complete variable domain is DTGVSQNPRHKITKRGQNVTFRCDPISEHNRLYWYRQTLGQGPEFLTYFQNEAQLEKSRLLSDRFSAERPKGSFSTLEIQRTEQGDSAMYLCASSLAQGDGYTFGSGTRLTVV.

In DNA, the CDR3 is TGTGCCAGCAGCGTAACGGGTGGGAGAGGGGAGCTGTTTTTT. It codes for CASSVTGGRGELFF. The V call is TRBV9, the J call TRBJ2-2; the D gene is possibly TRBD2 (5 bases). Per the germline V gene, CDR1 is SGDLS and CDR2 is YYNGEE. CDR3 length: 14 amino acids. Between the trimmed V and J ends, which lost 1 base and 8 bases, there was a span of 12 bases.

CDR3 loop: CASSHSGGQETQYF. As DNA, the CDR3 is TGCGCCAGCAGCCATTCCGGGGGGCAGGAGACCCAGTACTTC. The chain has TRBV5-1 and TRBJ2-5; D possibly corresponds to TRBD2 (7 bases). Germline CDR1 reads SGHRS; CDR2 reads YFSETQ. The CDR3 loop spans 14 amino acids. The V and J ends lost 4 bases and 5 bases respectively, with 15 bases between them.